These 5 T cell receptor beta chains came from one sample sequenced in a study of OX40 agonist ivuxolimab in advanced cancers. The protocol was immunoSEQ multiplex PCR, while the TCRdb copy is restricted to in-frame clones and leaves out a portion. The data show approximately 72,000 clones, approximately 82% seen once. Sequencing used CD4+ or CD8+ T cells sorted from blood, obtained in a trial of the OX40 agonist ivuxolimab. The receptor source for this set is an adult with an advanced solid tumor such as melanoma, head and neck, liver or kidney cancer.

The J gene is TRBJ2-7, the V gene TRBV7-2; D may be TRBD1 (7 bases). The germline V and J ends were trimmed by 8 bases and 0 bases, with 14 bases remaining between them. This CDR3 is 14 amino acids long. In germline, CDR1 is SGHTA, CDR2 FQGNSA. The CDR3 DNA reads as TGTGCCAGCCATCCAGGGGGGAGCTCCTACGAGCAGTACTTC. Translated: CASHPGGSSYEQYF.

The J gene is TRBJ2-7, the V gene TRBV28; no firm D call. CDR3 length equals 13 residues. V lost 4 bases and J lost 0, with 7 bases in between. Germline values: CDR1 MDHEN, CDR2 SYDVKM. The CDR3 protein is CASSSLSSYEQYF. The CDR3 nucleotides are TGTGCCAGCAGTTCATTGAGCTCCTACGAGCAGTACTTC. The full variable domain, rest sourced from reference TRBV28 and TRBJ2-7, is DVKVTQSSRYLVKRTGEKVFLECVQDMDHENMFWYRQDPGLGLRLIYFSYDVKMKEKGDIPEGYSVSREKKERFSLILESASTNQTSMYLCASSSLSSYEQYFGPGTRLTVT.

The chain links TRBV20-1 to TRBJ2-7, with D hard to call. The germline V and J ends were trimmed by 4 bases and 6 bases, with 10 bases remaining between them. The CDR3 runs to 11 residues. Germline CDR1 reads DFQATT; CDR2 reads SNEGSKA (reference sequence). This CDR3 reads CSATLSTEQYF. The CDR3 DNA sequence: TGCAGTGCTACCCTTTCCACCGAGCAGTACTTC.

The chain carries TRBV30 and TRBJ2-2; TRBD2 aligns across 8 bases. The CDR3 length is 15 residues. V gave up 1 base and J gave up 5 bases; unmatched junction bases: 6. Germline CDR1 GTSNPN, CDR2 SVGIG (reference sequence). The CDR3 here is CAWSGGGRRTGELFF. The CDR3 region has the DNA TGTGCCTGGAGTGGCGGGGGGCGACGTACCGGGGAGCTGTTTTTT.

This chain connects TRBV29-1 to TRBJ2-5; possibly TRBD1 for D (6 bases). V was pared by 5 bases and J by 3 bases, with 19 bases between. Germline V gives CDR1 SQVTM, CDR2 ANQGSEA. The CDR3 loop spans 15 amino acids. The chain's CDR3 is CSVPGDNLGEETQYF. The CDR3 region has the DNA TGCAGCGTTCCCGGGGACAACCTGGGAGAAGAGACCCAGTACTTC. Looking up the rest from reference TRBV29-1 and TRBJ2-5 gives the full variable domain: SAVISQKPSRDICQRGTSLTIQCQVDSQVTMMFWYRQQPGQSLTLIATANQGSEATYESGFVIDKFPISRPNLTFSTLTVSNMSPEDSSIYLCSVPGDNLGEETQYFGPGTRLLVL.